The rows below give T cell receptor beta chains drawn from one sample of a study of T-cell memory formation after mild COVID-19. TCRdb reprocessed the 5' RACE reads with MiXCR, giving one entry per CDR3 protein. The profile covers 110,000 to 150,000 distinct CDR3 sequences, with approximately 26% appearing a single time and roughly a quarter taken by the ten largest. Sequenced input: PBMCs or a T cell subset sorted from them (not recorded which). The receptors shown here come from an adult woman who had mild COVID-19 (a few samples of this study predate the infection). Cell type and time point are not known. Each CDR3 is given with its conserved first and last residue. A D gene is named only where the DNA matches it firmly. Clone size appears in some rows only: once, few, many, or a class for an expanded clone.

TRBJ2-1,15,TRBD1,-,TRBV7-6,CASSPGTGYYNEQFF,TGTGCCAGCAGCCCCGGGACAGGGTATTACAATGAGCAGTTCTTC
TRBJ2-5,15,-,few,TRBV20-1,CSAWTGAHPQETQYF,TGCAGTGCGTGGACCGGAGCCCACCCCCAAGAGACCCAGTACTTC
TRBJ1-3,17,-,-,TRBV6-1,CASSEAGGAISGNTIYF,TGTGCCAGCAGTGAAGCAGGAGGGGCTATCTCTGGAAACACCATATATTTT
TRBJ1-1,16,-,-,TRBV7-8,CASSPHLQFDMTEAFF,TGTGCCAGCAGCCCGCACCTACAGTTTGATATGACTGAAGCTTTCTTT
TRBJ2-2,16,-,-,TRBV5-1,CASSLSLGTDTGELFF,TGCGCCAGCAGCTTGAGTTTGGGAACGGACACCGGGGAGCTGTTTTTT
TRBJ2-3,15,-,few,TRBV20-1,CSASSREWGTDTQYF,TGCAGTGCTAGTTCCCGGGAGTGGGGCACAGATACGCAGTATTTT
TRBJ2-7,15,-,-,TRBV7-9,CASSPSTSYSYEQYF,TGTGCCAGCAGCCCCTCGACTTCCTACTCCTACGAGCAGTACTTC
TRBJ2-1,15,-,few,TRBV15,CATSRVPGKFDEQFF,TGTGCCACCAGCAGAGTCCCCGGGAAGTTCGACGAGCAGTTCTTC
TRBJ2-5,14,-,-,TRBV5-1,CASSFGTDQETQYF,TGCGCCAGCAGCTTCGGGACTGATCAAGAGACCCAGTACTTC
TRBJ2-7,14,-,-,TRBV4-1,CASSPDRISYEQYF,TGCGCCAGCAGCCCTGACAGGATCTCCTACGAGCAGTACTTC
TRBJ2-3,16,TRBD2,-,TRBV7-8,CASSEIAGAGTDTQYF,TGTGCCAGCAGCGAAATAGCGGGGGCAGGCACAGATACGCAGTATTTT
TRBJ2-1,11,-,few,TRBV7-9,CASSLVGEQFF,TGTGCCAGCAGCCTGGTGGGTGAGCAGTTCTTC
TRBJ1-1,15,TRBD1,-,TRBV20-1,CSAFRTGQSNTEAFF,TGCAGTGCTTTTAGGACAGGGCAATCGAACACTGAAGCTTTCTTT
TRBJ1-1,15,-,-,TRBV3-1,CASSQEGQLNTEAFF,TGTGCCAGCAGCCAAGAAGGACAGCTGAACACTGAAGCTTTCTTT